This passage covers 30 T cell receptor beta chains from one sample sequenced in a study of early T cells in non-severe SARS-CoV-2 infection (dated by TCRdb to the early 2020s). The library was prepared using 5' RACE. TCRdb names NextSeq 500 as the instrument used. In-frame beta chains were kept once TCRdb had trimmed the public reads at Q25 with fastp and called clones with MiXCR. CDR3 protein sequences are deduplicated, and each keeps its most common genes and DNA. The sample table contains around 55,000 distinct CDR3 sequences; only one count was recorded for under 15% of them. Of the sample, less than 12% falls within the top ten clones. The sequences come from whole blood, collected at baseline. Every receptor here comes from an adult who was a healthcare worker with PCR-confirmed SARS-CoV-2 infection or an uninfected control (not recorded which).

The V call is TRBV5-4, the J call TRBJ1-6; D remains ambiguous. V lost 0 bases, J lost 7 bases, and 14 bases lay in between. Germline CDR1 reads SGHNT; CDR2 reads YYREEE (reference sequence). The CDR3 has 16 amino acids. The CDR3, as DNA: TGTGCCAGCAGCTTGGATCGTGGGCGGCTAAATTCACCCCTCCACTTT. It yields the protein CASSLDRGRLNSPLHF.

Many counts were recorded for this clonotype. The chain couples TRBV12-3 or TRBV12-4 to TRBJ1-2; D is uncertain. Trimming removed 6 bases from V and 4 bases from J, with 9 bases in between. CDR3 size: 12 residues. CDR3: CASSRMSYGYTF. CDR3 bases: TGTGCCAGCAGCCGGATGAGCTATGGCTACACCTTC.

Only a few counts were recorded for this clonotype. This chain joins TRBV4-1 and TRBJ2-7; tentative D call: TRBD1 (5 bases). Trimming cost V 0 bases and J 6 bases, with 12 bases left between them. Germline CDR1 is MGHRA and CDR2 is YSYEKL. This CDR3 is 14 amino acids long. CDR3 residues: CASSQDPSQGEQYF. CDR3 bases: TGCGCCAGCAGCCAAGATCCGTCGCAGGGCGAGCAGTACTTC.

The rearrangement joins TRBV28 to TRBJ2-5; TRBD2 might be the D (6 bases). Trimming took 3 bases from V and 5 from J, leaving 13 bases between them. Germline V lookup: CDR1 MDHEN, CDR2 SYDVKM. This CDR3 has 14 residues. This CDR3 reads CASSLVGSRETQYF. CDR3 DNA: TGTGCCAGCAGTTTGGTCGGGAGCAGGGAGACCCAGTACTTC.

This clonotype occurred once. One end of the junction does not line up with germline, which may come from a read error. In DNA form, the CDR3 reads TGTGTCAGCAGTCCTTCAGACAGGGGTCACGCCTACGAGCAGTACTTC. Encoded protein: CVSSPSDRGHAYEQYF. The chain recombines TRBV12-3 or TRBV12-4 with TRBJ2-7, with 8 bases identical to TRBD1. The CDR3 loop spans 16 amino acids.

Ten or more counts support this clonotype. The rearrangement joins TRBV7-3 to TRBJ2-1, with 13 positions matching TRBD2. CDR1 is SGHTA, CDR2 FQGTGA, per germline. The CDR3 contains 15 residues. The trim removed 4 bases at V and 5 bases at J, leaving 2 bases unmatched. CDR3 sequence: CASSSGLAGNNEQFF. In nucleotides, the CDR3 is TGTGCCAGCAGCTCGGGACTAGCGGGAAACAATGAGCAGTTCTTC.

The rearrangement joins TRBV28 to TRBJ2-5; 8 nucleotides line up with TRBD2. The CDR3 is 14 residues long. Germline trimming cut 3 bases from V and 5 bases from J; bases unmatched to any gene: 5. Germline CDR1 is MDHEN and CDR2 is SYDVKM. DNA of the CDR3: TGTGCCAGCAGTTTGAATCCGGGAGGGGAGACCCAGTACTTC. The encoded protein is CASSLNPGGETQYF.

This clonotype was recorded many times. The DNA of the CDR3 is TGCGCCAGCAGCTTGATCTCCAGCAACTTAAACACTGAAGCTTTCTTT. Its translation: CASSLISSNLNTEAFF. The chain links TRBV5-1 to TRBJ1-1; no reliable D call. Germline loops: CDR1 SGHRS, CDR2 YFSETQ. Trimming took off 1 base at V and 2 bases at J, with 15 bases between the two ends. The CDR3 is 16 amino acids.

This clonotype has more than one count but fewer than ten. V is TRBV7-9 and J is TRBJ1-2; D is perhaps TRBD1 (5 bases). Germline assignment: CDR1 SEHNR and CDR2 FQNEAQ (reference sequence). The V end was cut by 1 base, the J end by 7 bases, with 13 bases between. This CDR3 comprises 14 residues. The CDR3 reads CASSLERDPSGYTF. The CDR3 region has the DNA TGTGCCAGCAGCTTAGAGCGGGACCCCTCTGGCTACACCTTC.

In this sample, this clonotype turned up a few times. V and J are TRBV9 and TRBJ2-7, with 7 bases that match TRBD1. The CDR3 extends over 14 amino acids. V lost 7 bases to trimming and J lost 5 bases; unmatched junction nucleotides: 12. Germline CDR1 reads SGDLS; CDR2 reads YYNGEE. CDR3 region: CASSPGQLVHEQYF. CDR3 DNA sequence: TGTGCCAGCTCCCCGGGACAGTTAGTCCACGAGCAGTACTTC. The full variable domain, completed using reference TRBV9 and TRBJ2-7, is DSGVTQTPKHLITATGQRVTLRCSPRSGDLSVYWYQQSLDQGLQFLIQYYNGEERAKGNILERFSAQQFPDLHSELNLSSLELGDSALYFCASSPGQLVHEQYFGPGTRLTVT.

Many counts were recorded for this clonotype. The CDR3 spells CASSALGGGYNEQFF. In DNA form, the CDR3 reads TGTGCCAGCAGCGCCCTTGGCGGCGGCTACAATGAGCAGTTCTTC. This chain uses TRBV9 with TRBJ2-1; D call uncertain. CDR1 is SGDLS and CDR2 is YYNGEE in the germline V gene. The CDR3 has 15 amino acids. V lost 3 bases and J lost 3, with 13 bases in between. Full variable domain (rest looked up from reference TRBV9 and TRBJ2-1): DSGVTQTPKHLITATGQRVTLRCSPRSGDLSVYWYQQSLDQGLQFLIQYYNGEERAKGNILERFSAQQFPDLHSELNLSSLELGDSALYFCASSALGGGYNEQFFGPGTRLTVL.

This clonotype was recorded many times. The rearrangement links TRBV4-1 to TRBJ2-1, with D possibly TRBD1 on 5 matching bases. Germline assignment: CDR1 MGHRA and CDR2 YSYEKL. Between the trimmed V and J ends, which lost 0 bases and 4 bases, there was a span of 10 bases. This CDR3 is built from 15 residues. CDR3 in DNA: TGCGCCAGCAGCCAAGACAGGGTTGGGTACAATGAGCAGTTCTTC. This encodes CASSQDRVGYNEQFF.

This chain connects TRBV2 to TRBJ2-3, with 12 nucleotides matching TRBD2. CDR1 is SNHLY and CDR2 is FYNNEI in the germline V gene. The CDR3 totals 16 residues. J was trimmed by 7 bases and V by 6 bases; bases with no gene match: 11. The DNA of the CDR3 is TGTGCCAGCAGCCCGGATCGGACTAGCGGGATGAATACGCAGTATTTT. Its protein product is CASSPDRTSGMNTQYF.

This rearrangement joins TRBV9 to TRBJ2-1, with 10 bases lining up with TRBD2. V was pared by 1 base and J by 3 bases, with 7 bases of the junction left unmatched. CDR3 length equals 17 residues. CDR1 is SGDLS and CDR2 is YYNGEE in the germline V gene. In DNA form, the CDR3 reads TGTGCCAGCAGCGTACGTCTAGCGGGAGATCACTACAATGAGCAGTTCTTC. It is translated as CASSVRLAGDHYNEQFF.

J is TRBJ1-1 and V is TRBV6-6, with D maybe TRBD1 (5 bases). The germline V and J ends were trimmed by 6 bases and 8 bases, with 16 bases remaining between them. This CDR3 spans 13 amino acids. CDR1 and CDR2 (germline): MNHNY, SVGAGI (reference sequence). CDR3 in amino acids: CASSPTGGREAFF. The DNA for the CDR3 is TGTGCCAGCAGCCCAACCGGGGGTCGGGAAGCTTTCTTT.

The chain carries TRBV15 and TRBJ2-3, with unresolved D. This CDR3 region has 16 residues. Trimming shortened V by 0 bases and J by 2 bases, and 12 bases separated the two germline ends. Germline CDR1 is LNHNV and CDR2 is YYDKDF (reference sequence). The CDR3 here is CATSREYGSYTDTQYF. The CDR3 nucleotides are TGTGCCACCAGCAGAGAATACGGCTCTTACACAGATACGCAGTATTTT.

In its sample, this clonotype was seen a few times. This chain connects TRBV6-1 to TRBJ2-7; 9 nucleotides align to TRBD1. CDR1 is MNHNS and CDR2 is SASEGT in the germline V gene. This CDR3 has 16 amino acids. V shed 2 bases, J shed 5 bases, and the junction held 10 bases outside the gene matches. The DNA of the CDR3 is TGTGCCAGCAGTGAACAGTGGGGGACAGGGAAAGACGAGCAGTACTTC. It specifies CASSEQWGTGKDEQYF.

Of note for this clonotype: A junction boundary mismatches the germline segment, possibly from a read error. The rearrangement uses TRBV6-1 and TRBJ2-7; D remains unclear. The germline gives CDR1 MNHNS, CDR2 SASEGT. This CDR3 is built from 11 residues. CDR3 bases: TGTGCCAGCAGTTTCTCCCACGAGCAGTACTTC. Translating it yields CASSFSHEQYF.

The chain carries TRBV7-2 and TRBJ2-4; 9 bases agree with TRBD2. V lost 11 bases to trimming and J lost 13 bases; unmatched junction nucleotides: 12. This CDR3 has 12 amino acids. In germline, CDR1 is SGHTA, CDR2 FQGNSA. CDR3 protein: CAATEKRGEQYF. CDR3 in DNA: TGTGCCGCGACTGAGAAGCGGGGGGAGCAGTACTTC.

This clonotype was seen a few times. The chain is built from TRBV19 and TRBJ2-1; 14 positions match TRBD2. The CDR3 length is 15 residues. V was clipped by 4 bases and J by 7 bases; unmatched bases: 3. Germline V gene data show CDR1 as LNHDA and CDR2 as SQIVND (reference sequence). The chain's CDR3 is CASSKGTSGSNEQFF. CDR3 nucleotides: TGTGCCAGTAGTAAAGGGACTAGCGGGAGTAATGAGCAGTTCTTC.

This clonotype was counted a few times. The chain combines TRBV5-1 with TRBJ1-4, with D perhaps matching TRBD1 (5 bases). This CDR3 is 14 amino acids long. CDR1 is SGHRS and CDR2 is YFSETQ in the germline V gene. Trimming took off 3 bases at V and 8 bases at J, with 14 bases between the two ends. CDR3 protein: CASSSGGLQEKLFF. CDR3 in DNA: TGCGCCAGCAGCTCGGGGGGACTTCAGGAAAAACTGTTTTTT. Filled out from reference TRBV5-1 and TRBJ1-4, the complete variable domain reads KAGVTQTPRYLIKTRGQQVTLSCSPISGHRSVSWYQQTPGQGLQFLFEYFSETQRNKGNFPGRFSGRQFSNSRSEMNVSTLELGDSALYLCASSSGGLQEKLFFGSGTQLSVL.

This clonotype was observed a few times. The CDR3 nucleotides are TGTGCCATCAGTGACCCCATGACAACCGGGGCCAACGTCCTGACTTTC. It is translated as CAISDPMTTGANVLTF. The rearrangement uses TRBV10-3 and TRBJ2-6; no clear D. CDR3 length: 16 amino acids. Germline assignment: CDR1 ENHRY and CDR2 SYGVKD. V shed 3 bases and J shed 4 bases, with 13 bases lying between them.

The chain combines TRBV30 with TRBJ1-6; 9 nucleotides match TRBD1. There are 15 residues in the CDR3. Germline assignment: CDR1 GTSNPN and CDR2 SVGIG (reference sequence). Losses at the gene ends were 2 bases for V and 8 bases for J; bases not matched to a gene: 7. This CDR3 reads CAWSIGTGYDSPLHF. CDR3 in DNA: TGTGCCTGGAGTATCGGGACAGGGTACGATTCACCCCTCCACTTT.

The genes are TRBV12-3 or TRBV12-4 and TRBJ2-2; 7 positions agree with TRBD2. V was pared by 6 bases and J by 0 bases, with 4 bases of the junction left unmatched. There are 15 residues in the CDR3. In DNA, the CDR3 is TGTGCCAGCAGCCCGGGACTATCGAACACCGGGGAGCTGTTTTTT. It codes for CASSPGLSNTGELFF.

At least ten counts were recorded for this clonotype. The chain links TRBV6-6 to TRBJ1-6; TRBD1 is a possible D gene (6 bases). V shed 5 bases and J shed 0 bases, with 14 bases lying between them. The CDR3 length is 17 residues. CDR1 MNHNY and CDR2 SVGAGI come from the germline V gene (reference sequence). DNA of the CDR3: TGTGCCAGCAGTGTCCGGGACACGAGCTCCTATAATTCACCCCTCCACTTT. The encoded protein is CASSVRDTSSYNSPLHF.

This chain uses TRBV7-2 with TRBJ2-7, with 9 bases aligning to TRBD2. This CDR3 comprises 14 residues. Germline V gives CDR1 SGHTA, CDR2 FQGNSA. V shed 5 bases, J shed 4 bases, and the junction held 6 bases outside the gene matches. The CDR3 loop reads CASSPVAGDYEQYF. The CDR3 bases are TGTGCCAGCAGCCCCGTAGCGGGGGATTACGAGCAGTACTTC.

This clonotype has more than one count but fewer than ten. J is TRBJ1-5 and V is TRBV7-9; tentative D call: TRBD1 (5 bases). The germline CDR1 and CDR2 sequences are SEHNR and FQNEAQ (reference sequence). Trimming took off 4 bases at V and 5 bases at J, with 15 bases between the two ends. This CDR3 is built from 15 residues. This CDR3 is CASSSIGEGDQPQHF. CDR3 nucleotides: TGTGCCAGCAGCTCAATAGGGGAAGGCGATCAGCCCCAGCATTTT.

The genes are TRBV20-1 and TRBJ1-1, with 9 bases identical to TRBD1. Germline CDR1 DFQATT, CDR2 SNEGSKA (reference sequence). Losses at the gene ends were 3 bases for V and 5 bases for J; bases not matched to a gene: 13. The CDR3 has 16 amino acids. CDR3 DNA: TGCAGTGCTAGCCTCGGGACAGGGTCCATGGAAACTGAAGCTTTCTTT. It encodes CSASLGTGSMETEAFF.

This clonotype was detected a few times. The chain employs TRBV28 and TRBJ2-7, with D uncertain. Germline CDR1 is MDHEN and CDR2 is SYDVKM. The CDR3 length is 11 residues. Between the trimmed V and J ends, which lost 5 bases and 7 bases, there was a span of 9 bases. The CDR3 region has the DNA TGTGCCAGCAGTACCCAAAATGAGCAGTACTTC. Its translation: CASSTQNEQYF. Combining the CDR3 with reference TRBV28 and TRBJ2-7 gives the whole variable domain DVKVTQSSRYLVKRTGEKVFLECVQDMDHENMFWYRQDPGLGLRLIYFSYDVKMKEKGDIPEGYSVSREKKERFSLILESASTNQTSMYLCASSTQNEQYFGPGTRLTVT.

The table lists this clonotype with a few counts. The chain joins TRBV2 to TRBJ1-5, with D unclear. Between the trimmed V and J ends, which lost 4 bases and 2 bases, there was a span of 6 bases. CDR1 SNHLY and CDR2 FYNNEI come from the germline V gene. The CDR3 runs 13 residues. CDR3 protein: CASSGQGNQPQHF. The CDR3 DNA reads as TGTGCCAGCAGTGGGCAGGGCAATCAGCCCCAGCATTTT.